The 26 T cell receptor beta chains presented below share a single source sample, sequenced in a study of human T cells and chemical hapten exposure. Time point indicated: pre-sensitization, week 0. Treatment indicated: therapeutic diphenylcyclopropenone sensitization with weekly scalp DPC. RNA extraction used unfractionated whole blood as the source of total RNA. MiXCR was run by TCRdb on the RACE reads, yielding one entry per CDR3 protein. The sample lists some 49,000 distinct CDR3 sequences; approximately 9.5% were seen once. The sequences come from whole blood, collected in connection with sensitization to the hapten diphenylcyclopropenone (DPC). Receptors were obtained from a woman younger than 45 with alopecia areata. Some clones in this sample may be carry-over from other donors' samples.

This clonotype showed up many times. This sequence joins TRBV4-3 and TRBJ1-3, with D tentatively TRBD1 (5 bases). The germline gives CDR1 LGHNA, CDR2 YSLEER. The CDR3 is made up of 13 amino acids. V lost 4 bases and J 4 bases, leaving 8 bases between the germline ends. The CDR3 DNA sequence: TGCGCCAGCAGCCGAGCAGGGGGAAACACCATATATTTT. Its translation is CASSRAGGNTIYF.

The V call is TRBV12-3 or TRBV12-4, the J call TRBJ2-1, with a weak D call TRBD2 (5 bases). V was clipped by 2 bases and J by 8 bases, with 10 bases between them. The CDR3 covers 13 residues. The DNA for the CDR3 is TGTGCCAGCAGTTTAAGTAGCGCCGATGAGCAGTTCTTC. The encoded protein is CASSLSSADEQFF.

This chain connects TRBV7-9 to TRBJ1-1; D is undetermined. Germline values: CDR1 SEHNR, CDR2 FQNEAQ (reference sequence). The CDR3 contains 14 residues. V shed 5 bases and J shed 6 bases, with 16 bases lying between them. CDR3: CASSKGGQIPEAFF. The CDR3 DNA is TGTGCCAGCAGCAAAGGAGGGCAGATCCCTGAAGCTTTCTTT.

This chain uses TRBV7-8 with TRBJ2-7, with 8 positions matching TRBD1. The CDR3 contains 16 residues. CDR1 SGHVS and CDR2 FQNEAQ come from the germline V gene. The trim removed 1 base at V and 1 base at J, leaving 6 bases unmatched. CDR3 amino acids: CASSLVLGQGSYEQYF. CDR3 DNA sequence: TGTGCCAGCAGCTTAGTACTCGGACAGGGTTCCTACGAGCAGTACTTC.

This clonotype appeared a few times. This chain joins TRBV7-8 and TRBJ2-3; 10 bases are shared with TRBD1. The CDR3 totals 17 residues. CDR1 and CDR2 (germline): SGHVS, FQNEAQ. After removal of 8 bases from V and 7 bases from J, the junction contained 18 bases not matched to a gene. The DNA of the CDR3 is TGTGCCAGCGCCGAGAGAACCGGGACAGGGGTCGATAATACGCAGTATTTT. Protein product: CASAERTGTGVDNTQYF.

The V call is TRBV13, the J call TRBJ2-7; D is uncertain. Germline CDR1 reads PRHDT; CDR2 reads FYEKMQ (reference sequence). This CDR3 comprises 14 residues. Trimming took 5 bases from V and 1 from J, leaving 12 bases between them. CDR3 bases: TGTGCCAGCAGCCCTGGGCACCGTTCCTACGAGCAGTACTTC. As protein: CASSPGHRSYEQYF.

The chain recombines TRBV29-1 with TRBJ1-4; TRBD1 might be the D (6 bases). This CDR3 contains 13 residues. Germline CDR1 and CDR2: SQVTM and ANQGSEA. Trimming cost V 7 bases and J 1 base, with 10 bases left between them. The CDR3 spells CSAGAGTNEKLFF. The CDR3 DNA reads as TGCAGCGCGGGGGCAGGAACTAATGAAAAACTGTTTTTT.

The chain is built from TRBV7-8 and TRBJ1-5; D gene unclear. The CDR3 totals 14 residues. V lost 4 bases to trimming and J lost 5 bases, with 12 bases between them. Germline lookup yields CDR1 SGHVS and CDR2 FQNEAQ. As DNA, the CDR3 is TGTGCCAGCAGCTCCGAACCCCCACATCAGCCCCAGCATTTT. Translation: CASSSEPPHQPQHF.

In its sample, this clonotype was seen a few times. This CDR3 is CASSESGGAPGELFF. DNA for the CDR3: TGTGCCAGCAGCGAGAGCGGGGGGGCCCCCGGGGAGCTGTTTTTT. The chain carries TRBV6-1 and TRBJ2-2; 10 nucleotides align to TRBD2. The V and J ends lost 6 bases and 6 bases, in that order; junction bases with no gene match: 7. CDR1 and CDR2 (germline): MNHNS, SASEGT. The CDR3 is 15 amino acids.

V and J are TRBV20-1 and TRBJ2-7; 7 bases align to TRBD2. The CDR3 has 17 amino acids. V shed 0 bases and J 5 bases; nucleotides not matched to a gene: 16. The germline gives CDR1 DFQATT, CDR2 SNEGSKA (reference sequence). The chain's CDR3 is CSARDPNAGGGRHEQYF. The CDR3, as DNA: TGCAGTGCTAGAGATCCCAACGCGGGCGGGGGTCGCCACGAGCAGTACTTC.

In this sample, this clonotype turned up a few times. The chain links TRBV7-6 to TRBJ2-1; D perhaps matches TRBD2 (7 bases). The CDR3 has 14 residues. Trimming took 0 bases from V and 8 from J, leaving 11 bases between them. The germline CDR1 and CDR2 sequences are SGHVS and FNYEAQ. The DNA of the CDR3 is TGTGCCAGCAGCTTAGCGGGGGGGCCCCATGAGCAGTTCTTC. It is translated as CASSLAGGPHEQFF.

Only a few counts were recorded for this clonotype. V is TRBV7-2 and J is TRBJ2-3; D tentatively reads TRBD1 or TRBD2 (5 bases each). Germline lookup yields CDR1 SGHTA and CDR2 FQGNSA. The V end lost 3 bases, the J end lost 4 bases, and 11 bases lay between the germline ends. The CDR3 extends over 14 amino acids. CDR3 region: CASSLGVSADTQYF. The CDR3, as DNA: TGTGCCAGCAGCTTGGGGGTGTCCGCAGATACGCAGTATTTT.

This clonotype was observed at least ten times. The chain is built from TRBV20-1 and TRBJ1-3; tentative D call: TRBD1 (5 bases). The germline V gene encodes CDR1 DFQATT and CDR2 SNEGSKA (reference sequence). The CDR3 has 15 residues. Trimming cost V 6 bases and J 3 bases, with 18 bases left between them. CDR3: CSAGRGADFGNTIYF. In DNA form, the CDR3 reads TGCAGTGCGGGGCGCGGAGCAGACTTTGGAAACACCATATATTTT.

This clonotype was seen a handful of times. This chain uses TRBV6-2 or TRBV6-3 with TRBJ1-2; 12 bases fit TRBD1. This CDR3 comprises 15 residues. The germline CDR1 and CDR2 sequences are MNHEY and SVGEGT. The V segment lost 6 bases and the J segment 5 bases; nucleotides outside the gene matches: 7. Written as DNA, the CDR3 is TGTGCCAGCAGCCTGGGACAGGGGGCTTCATATGGCTACACCTTC. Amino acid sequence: CASSLGQGASYGYTF.

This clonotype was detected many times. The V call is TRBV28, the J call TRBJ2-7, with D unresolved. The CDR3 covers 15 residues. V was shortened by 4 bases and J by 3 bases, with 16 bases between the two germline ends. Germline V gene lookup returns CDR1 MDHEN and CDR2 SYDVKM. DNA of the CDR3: TGTGCCAGCAGTTCTGCGGACCACCAAAACTACGAGCAGTACTTC. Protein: CASSSADHQNYEQYF.

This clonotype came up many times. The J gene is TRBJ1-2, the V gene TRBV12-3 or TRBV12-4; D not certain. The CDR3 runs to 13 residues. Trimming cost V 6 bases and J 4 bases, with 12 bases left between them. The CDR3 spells CASSVGRIYGYTF. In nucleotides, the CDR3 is TGTGCCAGCAGCGTAGGACGGATCTATGGCTACACCTTC.

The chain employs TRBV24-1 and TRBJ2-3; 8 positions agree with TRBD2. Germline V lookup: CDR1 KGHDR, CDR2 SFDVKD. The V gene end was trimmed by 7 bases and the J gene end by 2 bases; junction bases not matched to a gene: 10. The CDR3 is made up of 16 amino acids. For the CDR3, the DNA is TGTGCCACCAGCACGCCGACTAGCGAGGTCACAGATACGCAGTATTTT. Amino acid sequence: CATSTPTSEVTDTQYF.

The CDR3 coding sequence is TGCAGTGCTAGGGACTTTGGGGCTAGCGGAAGCACAGATACGCAGTATTTT. It yields the protein CSARDFGASGSTDTQYF. The chain joins TRBV20-1 to TRBJ2-3; 7 nucleotides line up with TRBD2. Germline-derived CDR1 and CDR2 are DFQATT and SNEGSKA (reference sequence). The CDR3 contains 17 residues. V trimming: 3 bases; J trimming: 0 bases; junction bases outside the gene matches: 12.

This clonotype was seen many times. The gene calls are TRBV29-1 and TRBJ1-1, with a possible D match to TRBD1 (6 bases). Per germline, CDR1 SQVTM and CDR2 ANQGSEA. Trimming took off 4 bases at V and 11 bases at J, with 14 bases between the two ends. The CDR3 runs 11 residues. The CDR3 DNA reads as TGCAGCGTTGTATGGGGGCAGCATGCTTTCTTT. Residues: CSVVWGQHAFF.

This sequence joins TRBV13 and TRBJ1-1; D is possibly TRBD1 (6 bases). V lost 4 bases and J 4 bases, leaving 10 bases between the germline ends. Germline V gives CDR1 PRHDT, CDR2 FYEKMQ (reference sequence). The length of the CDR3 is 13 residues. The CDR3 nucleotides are TGTGCCAGCAGCTCTCCGGACAGCACTGAAGCTTTCTTT. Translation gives CASSSPDSTEAFF.

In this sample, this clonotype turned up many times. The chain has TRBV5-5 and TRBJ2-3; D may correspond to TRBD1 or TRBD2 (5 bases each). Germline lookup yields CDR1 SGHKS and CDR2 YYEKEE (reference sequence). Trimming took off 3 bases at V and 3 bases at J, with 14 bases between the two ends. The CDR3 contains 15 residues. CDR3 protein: CASSSGAGSTDTQYF. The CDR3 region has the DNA TGTGCCAGCAGCTCCGGGGCAGGGTCAACAGATACGCAGTATTTT.

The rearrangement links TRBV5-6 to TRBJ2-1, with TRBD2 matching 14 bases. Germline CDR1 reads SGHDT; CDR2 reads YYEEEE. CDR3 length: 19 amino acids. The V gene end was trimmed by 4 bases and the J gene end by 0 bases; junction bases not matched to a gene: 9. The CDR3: CASSRRTSGGLSSYNEQFF. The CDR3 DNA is TGTGCCAGCAGCCGTAGGACTAGCGGGGGGCTAAGCTCCTACAATGAGCAGTTCTTC.

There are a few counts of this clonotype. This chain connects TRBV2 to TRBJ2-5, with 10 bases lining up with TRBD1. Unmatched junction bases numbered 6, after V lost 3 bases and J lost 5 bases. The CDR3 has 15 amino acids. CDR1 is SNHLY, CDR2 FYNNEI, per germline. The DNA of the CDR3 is TGTGCCAGCAGTGAGGGGACAGGGGTTTCGGAGACCCAGTACTTC. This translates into CASSEGTGVSETQYF.

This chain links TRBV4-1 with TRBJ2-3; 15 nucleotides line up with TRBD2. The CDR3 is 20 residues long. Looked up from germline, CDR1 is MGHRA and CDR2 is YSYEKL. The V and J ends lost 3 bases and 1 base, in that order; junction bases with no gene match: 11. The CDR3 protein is CASSHLGLAGGPGGTDTQYF. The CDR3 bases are TGCGCCAGCAGCCACCTGGGACTAGCGGGGGGCCCCGGAGGCACAGATACGCAGTATTTT.

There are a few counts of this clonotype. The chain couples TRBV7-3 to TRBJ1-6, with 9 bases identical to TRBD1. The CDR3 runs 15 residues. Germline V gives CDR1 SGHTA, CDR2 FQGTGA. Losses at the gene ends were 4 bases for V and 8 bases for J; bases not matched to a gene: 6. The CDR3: CASSWGTGSDSPLHF. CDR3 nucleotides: TGTGCCAGCAGCTGGGGGACAGGGTCGGATTCACCCCTCCACTTT.

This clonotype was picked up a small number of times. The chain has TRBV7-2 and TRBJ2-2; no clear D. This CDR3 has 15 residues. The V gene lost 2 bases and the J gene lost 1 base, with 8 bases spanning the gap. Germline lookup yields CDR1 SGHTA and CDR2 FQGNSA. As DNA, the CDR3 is TGTGCCAGCAGCTTAAATCCCGGGAACACCGGGGAGCTGTTTTTT. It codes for CASSLNPGNTGELFF.